This T cell receptor (beta chain) originates from a study of blood T cell repertoires in COVID-19. Per the original methods: Researchers report that nucleated cell counts were estimated from reference gene primer amplification. The assay was immunoSEQ multiplex PCR, and TCRdb's table has in-frame clones only and misses some. The D gene and trimming were derived from the DNA, and the V and J assignments and clone size from that table. Among roughly 95,000 clones listed, 84% were seen once. CDR3 size: 13 residues. Germline lookup yields CDR1 LNHDA and CDR2 SQIVND (reference sequence). The V and J ends lost 9 bases and 3 bases, in that order; junction bases with no gene match: 3.

The genes are TRBV19 and TRBJ1-3; TRBD1 matches 9 bases. The sequence came from a human donor in a cohort sampled during active COVID-19. Sequenced input: peripheral blood. The CDR3 sequence: CASGQGHGNTIYF. The CDR3, as DNA: TGTGCCAGCGGACAGGGGCATGGAAACACCATATATTTT.